Listed here are 26 T cell receptor beta chains from one sample, sequenced in a study of blood T cells in healthy people across ages. Then a second PCR, running roughly 7 to 11 cycles, was carried out with a sample-barcoded 5' primer and a J-beta primer mix. TCRdb passed the 5' RACE reads through MiXCR, listing each CDR3 protein once. The sample consists of about 830,000 distinct CDR3 sequences, 62% of them appearing once. Specimen: blood. The receptors here all came from a man aged 30-40 years in good health.

The chain combines TRBV20-1 with TRBJ2-7, with a possible D match to TRBD2 (7 bases). Trimming removed 5 bases at V and 1 base at J, with 12 bases between. This CDR3 comprises 13 residues. CDR1 and CDR2 from the germline V gene are DFQATT and SNEGSKA (reference sequence). The CDR3 nucleotides are TGCAGTGCTGGGGGGGCAGAATCCTACGAGCAGTACTTC. It specifies CSAGGAESYEQYF.

The V call is TRBV13, the J call TRBJ2-7; 7 bases match TRBD1. The CDR3 has 13 amino acids. The J segment lost 6 bases and the V segment lost 0 bases, leaving 2 bases of the junction unmatched. The germline gives CDR1 PRHDT, CDR2 FYEKMQ (reference sequence). DNA for the CDR3: TGTGCCAGCAGCTTAGGAACAGGGGCCGAGCAGTACTTC. It translates to CASSLGTGAEQYF. Complete variable domain (other parts from reference TRBV13 and TRBJ2-7): AAGVIQSPRHLIKEKRETATLKCYPIPRHDTVYWYQQGPGQDPQFLISFYEKMQSDKGSIPDRFSAQQFSDYHSELNMSSLELGDSALYFCASSLGTGAEQYFGPGTRLTVT.

The chain employs TRBV30 and TRBJ1-1, with 11 bases identical to TRBD1. Germline CDR1 and CDR2: GTSNPN and SVGIG (reference sequence). V shed 3 bases, J shed 8 bases, and the junction held 11 bases outside the gene matches. The length of the CDR3 is 15 residues. Here the CDR3 DNA reads TGTGCCTGGAGCGTCACCGGGACAGGGGGTAGGGAAGCTTTCTTT. This codes for CAWSVTGTGGREAFF.

V gene TRBV5-1 combines with J gene TRBJ1-4; 7 nucleotides line up with TRBD1. The germline gives CDR1 SGHRS, CDR2 YFSETQ. Trimming took 3 bases from V and 4 from J; bases not matched to a gene: 6. The CDR3 spans 15 residues. The CDR3 DNA sequence: TGCGCCAGCAGCTCCAGGGGGGGGAGTAATGAAAAACTGTTTTTT. Its translation: CASSSRGGSNEKLFF.

This sequence joins TRBV7-9 and TRBJ1-2; 7 bases are a match to TRBD1. With V trimmed by 5 bases and J by 8 bases, 8 bases remained unmatched. CDR1 SEHNR and CDR2 FQNEAQ come from the germline V gene (reference sequence). This CDR3 spans 13 amino acids. CDR3 residues: CASSVGGREGYTF. The CDR3 region has the DNA TGTGCCAGCAGCGTAGGGGGCAGAGAAGGCTACACCTTC.

The gene calls are TRBV6-5 and TRBJ2-5; tentative D call: TRBD2 (6 bases). V lost 9 bases and J 5 bases, leaving 16 bases between the germline ends. The V gene's germline CDR1 is MNHEY and CDR2 SVGAGI. The CDR3 has 13 residues. CDR3 bases: TGTGCCAGTTACGAGCGGGCCGTCGAGACCCAGTACTTC. Translated, it gives CASYERAVETQYF.

V gene TRBV7-2 combines with J gene TRBJ2-3, with D possibly being TRBD2 (7 bases). Germline CDR1 is SGHTA and CDR2 is FQGNSA. With 4 bases removed from V and 8 bases from J, the gap between germline ends came to 25 bases. This CDR3 is 17 amino acids long. In DNA, the CDR3 is TGTGCCAGCAGCTCCTCTTTGGGGGGGGGCATGATAGGTACGCAGTATTTT. Its protein is CASSSSLGGGMIGTQYF.

The V gene is TRBV20-1, the J gene TRBJ2-1, with no clear D. The ends were cut back, 5 bases at V and 12 bases at J, with 11 bases in the middle. Germline lookup yields CDR1 DFQATT and CDR2 SNEGSKA (reference sequence). The CDR3 has 10 amino acids. The CDR3 loop is CSAEDVGQFF. The CDR3 bases are TGCAGTGCTGAGGACGTCGGGCAGTTCTTC.

This sequence joins TRBV7-9 and TRBJ2-7, with TRBD1 identical over 10 bases. CDR1 SEHNR and CDR2 FQNEAQ come from the germline V gene (reference sequence). With 5 bases clipped from V and 1 base from J, the junction kept 11 bases outside the gene matches. This CDR3 comprises 17 residues. CDR3 in DNA: TGTGCCAGCAGCCTCTACTCCGGGACAGGGGATTCCTACGAGCAGTACTTC. This sequence encodes CASSLYSGTGDSYEQYF. Looking up the rest from reference TRBV7-9 and TRBJ2-7 gives the full variable domain: DTGVSQNPRHKITKRGQNVTFRCDPISEHNRLYWYRQTLGQGPEFLTYFQNEAQLEKSRLLSDRFSAERPKGSFSTLEIQRTEQGDSAMYLCASSLYSGTGDSYEQYFGPGTRLTVT.

The CDR3 DNA follows: TGTGCCAGCAGTGAATACGTAGGGAGCACTGAAGCTTTCTTT. This codes for CASSEYVGSTEAFF. V and J are TRBV6-5 and TRBJ1-1; no clear D gene. V shed 5 bases and J shed 4 bases, with 14 bases lying between them. CDR3 length equals 14 residues. CDR1 and CDR2 (germline): MNHEY, SVGAGI.

V is TRBV11-2 and J is TRBJ1-1, with D perhaps TRBD1 (6 bases). Germline V CDR1 and CDR2: SGHAT, FQNNGV. The CDR3 contains 15 residues. Trimming shortened V by 11 bases and J by 0 bases, and 19 bases separated the two germline ends. The DNA for the CDR3 is TGTGCCGGGAATAGAGGGGGTGGGTTGAACACTGAAGCTTTCTTT. Its translation is CAGNRGGGLNTEAFF.

This chain connects TRBV6-2 or TRBV6-3 to TRBJ2-7; no definite D call. This CDR3 region has 13 residues. The germline V gene has CDR1 MNHEY and CDR2 SVGEGT. The V end lost 2 bases, the J end lost 5 bases, and 10 bases lay between the germline ends. CDR3 DNA: TGTGCCAGCAGTTACGAGGCACCTAACGAGCAGTACTTC. This gives the protein CASSYEAPNEQYF.

The chain is built from TRBV25-1 and TRBJ1-2; D is uncertain. Germline V gene lookup returns CDR1 MGHDK and CDR2 SYGVNS. CDR3 length: 14 amino acids. Trimming cost V 1 base and J 0 bases, with 6 bases left between them. The CDR3 DNA follows: TGTGCCAGCAGTGAATTAAACGCTAACTATGGCTACACCTTC. Protein sequence: CASSELNANYGYTF.

V usage is TRBV6-2 or TRBV6-3 and J usage is TRBJ1-5; D gene uncertain. The germline V gene has CDR1 MNHEY and CDR2 SVGEGT. This CDR3 spans 14 amino acids. V lost 2 bases to trimming and J lost 5 bases, with 10 bases between them. The CDR3 sequence: CASSYQALDQPQHF. The CDR3 region has the DNA TGTGCCAGCAGTTACCAAGCCCTGGATCAGCCCCAGCATTTT.

The chain combines TRBV4-2 with TRBJ2-7; D is unresolved. V gave up 1 base and J gave up 2 bases, with 6 bases separating them. Germline loops: CDR1 LGHNA, CDR2 YNFKEQ. The CDR3 consists of 13 residues. The CDR3 here is CASSQGDTYEQYF. The CDR3 DNA reads TGTGCCAGCAGCCAAGGCGACACCTACGAGCAGTACTTC.

V and J are TRBV5-1 and TRBJ2-3, with 8 positions matching TRBD1. Germline CDR1 and CDR2: SGHRS and YFSETQ. J gave up 6 bases and V 4 bases, and 10 bases lay outside the gene matches. The CDR3 has 15 amino acids. CDR3 protein: CASSASDRVTDTQYF. The CDR3 nucleotides are TGCGCCAGCAGCGCCTCGGACAGGGTTACGGATACGCAGTATTTT.

This clonotype was found a few times. Written as DNA, the CDR3 is TGCAGTGCTAGAAGGTTGCTAGCCTCCCAAGAGACCCAGTACTTC. Its translation is CSARRLLASQETQYF. The V gene is TRBV20-1, the J gene TRBJ2-5, with D maybe TRBD2 (5 bases). Germline V gives CDR1 DFQATT, CDR2 SNEGSKA (reference sequence). This CDR3 spans 15 amino acids. Trimming pared 2 bases from V and 1 base from J, leaving 14 bases between.

In regard to this clonotype: One end of the junction does not line up with germline, which may come from a read error. The chain recombines TRBV4-3 with TRBJ1-2; 9 bases fit TRBD1. The CDR3 covers 16 residues. Germline values: CDR1 LGHNA, CDR2 YSLEER. As DNA, the CDR3 is TGCGCCAGCAGCCATCAGTTGGGACAGGGTTACTATGGCTGCACCTTC. It encodes CASSHQLGQGYYGCTF.

The J gene is TRBJ2-7, the V gene TRBV20-1; 13 nucleotides match TRBD2. This CDR3 has 16 residues. J lost 4 bases, V lost 5 bases, and 11 bases had no gene match. Germline-derived CDR1 and CDR2 are DFQATT and SNEGSKA (reference sequence). CDR3 in DNA: TGCAGTGCTGGGGGGCGACTAGCGGGGGGAATTTACGAGCAGTACTTC. It codes for CSAGGRLAGGIYEQYF.

This clonotype was detected only a few times. The chain uses TRBV12-3 or TRBV12-4 and TRBJ1-1; D is possibly TRBD1 (6 bases). The CDR3 length is 11 residues. V dropped 6 bases and J dropped 8 bases, with 10 bases sitting between them. CDR3 sequence reads: CASRLGQEAFF. The CDR3 DNA is TGTGCCAGCAGACTCGGACAGGAAGCTTTCTTT.

The V and J genes are TRBV3-1 and TRBJ2-7; 7 bases align to TRBD1. V lost 4 bases to trimming and J lost 6 bases; unmatched junction nucleotides: 6. The CDR3 sequence is 13 residues long. Germline assignment: CDR1 LGHDT and CDR2 YNNKEL (reference sequence). Here the CDR3 reads CASSRGTVSEQYF. The CDR3 coding sequence is TGTGCCAGCAGCCGAGGGACAGTCAGCGAGCAGTACTTC.

This clonotype has more than one count but fewer than ten. The CDR3 loop reads CASSLFQRLDTRFEQYF. The CDR3 nucleotides are TGTGCCAGCAGCCTCTTTCAGCGTTTGGACACACGGTTCGAGCAGTACTTC. This sequence joins TRBV6-1 and TRBJ2-7, with a possible D match to TRBD1 (5 bases). CDR1 and CDR2 (germline): MNHNS, SASEGT. V shed 6 bases and J shed 6 bases, with 27 bases lying between them. CDR3 length equals 17 residues.

This clonotype was counted a few times. CDR3 region: CAISGWNTPSYEQYF. Here the CDR3 DNA reads TGTGCCATCAGTGGCTGGAATACCCCCTCCTACGAGCAGTACTTC. The chain employs TRBV10-3 and TRBJ2-7; D gene uncertain. The CDR3 is made up of 15 amino acids. V shed 4 bases and J shed 0 bases, with 13 bases lying between them. The germline V gene has CDR1 ENHRY and CDR2 SYGVKD.

This chain links TRBV7-9 with TRBJ2-6; weak D call: TRBD2 (6 bases). CDR1 and CDR2 from the germline V gene are SEHNR and FQNEAQ (reference sequence). The length of the CDR3 is 14 residues. V was shortened by 2 bases and J by 14 bases, with 16 bases between the two germline ends. CDR3 sequence: CASSLWDREHILTF. The CDR3 nucleotides are TGTGCCAGCAGCTTATGGGACCGGGAGCACATCCTGACTTTC. Supplemented by reference TRBV7-9 and TRBJ2-6, the full variable domain reads DTGVSQNPRHKITKRGQNVTFRCDPISEHNRLYWYRQTLGQGPEFLTYFQNEAQLEKSRLLSDRFSAERPKGSFSTLEIQRTEQGDSAMYLCASSLWDREHILTFGAGSRLTVL.

This clonotype was detected a few times. The CDR3 is CASSLMLGRSEAFF. CDR3 bases: TGTGCCAGCAGCTTAATGCTAGGGCGATCTGAAGCTTTCTTT. This sequence joins TRBV13 and TRBJ1-1; D unclear. V was cut by 2 bases and J by 6 bases, with 13 bases left in between. The germline V gene encodes CDR1 PRHDT and CDR2 FYEKMQ (reference sequence). This CDR3 has 14 residues.

V usage is TRBV7-9 and J usage is TRBJ2-7; D remains unclear. The CDR3 runs to 11 residues. V dropped 8 bases and J dropped 7 bases, with 12 bases sitting between them. CDR1 and CDR2 (germline): SEHNR, FQNEAQ (reference sequence). The CDR3 DNA follows: TGTGCCAGCGGATGGATACGGGAGCAGTACTTC. Encoded protein: CASGWIREQYF.